This TCR beta chain was documented in a study of blood T cell repertoires in COVID-19. Study-level background: Specimens from acute and convalescent COVID-19 originated in the United States, Italy and Spain.

This CDR3 is 14 amino acids long. Germline assignment: CDR1 MNHEY and CDR2 SVGAGI. V trimming: 5 bases; J trimming: 4 bases; junction bases outside the gene matches: 4. The Seattle patients, enrolled during active infection, were followed longitudinally. Profiling relied on immunoSEQ multiplex PCR, and the TCRdb table lists in-frame clones only, not all of them. Here the sample spans over 450,000 clones, roughly nine tenths being singletons. Concerning this clone: Different DNA sequences within this sample yield the same CDR3.

The clonotype originates from a man in his late teens or twenties with COVID-19, enrolled during active disease. The chain uses TRBV6-5 and TRBJ1-4; 7 bases are a match to TRBD1. Source material: peripheral blood. In DNA, the CDR3 is TGTGCCAGCAGTCGAGACAGGGATAATGAAAAACTGTTTTTT. This encodes CASSRDRDNEKLFF.